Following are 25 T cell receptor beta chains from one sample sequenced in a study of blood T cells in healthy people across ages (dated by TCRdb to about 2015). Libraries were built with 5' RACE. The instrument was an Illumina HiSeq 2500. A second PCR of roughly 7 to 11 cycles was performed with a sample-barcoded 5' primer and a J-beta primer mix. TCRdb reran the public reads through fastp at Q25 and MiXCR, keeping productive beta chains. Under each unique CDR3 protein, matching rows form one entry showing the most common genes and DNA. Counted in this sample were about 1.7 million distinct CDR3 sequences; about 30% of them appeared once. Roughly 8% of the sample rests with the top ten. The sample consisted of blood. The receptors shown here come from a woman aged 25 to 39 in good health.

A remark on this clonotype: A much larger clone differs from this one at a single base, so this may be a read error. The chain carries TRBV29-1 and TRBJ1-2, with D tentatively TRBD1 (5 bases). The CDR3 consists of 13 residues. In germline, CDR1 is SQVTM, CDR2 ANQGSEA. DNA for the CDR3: TGCGGCGTTGGGACCGGGGCATTTTATGGCTACACCTTC. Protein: CGVGTGAFYGYTF.

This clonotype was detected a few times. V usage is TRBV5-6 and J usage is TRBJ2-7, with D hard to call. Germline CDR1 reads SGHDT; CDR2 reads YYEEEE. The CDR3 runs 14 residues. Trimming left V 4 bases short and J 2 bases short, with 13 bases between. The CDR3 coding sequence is TGTGCCAGCAGCCCCACCAGCAACGCCTACGAGCAGTACTTC. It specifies CASSPTSNAYEQYF.

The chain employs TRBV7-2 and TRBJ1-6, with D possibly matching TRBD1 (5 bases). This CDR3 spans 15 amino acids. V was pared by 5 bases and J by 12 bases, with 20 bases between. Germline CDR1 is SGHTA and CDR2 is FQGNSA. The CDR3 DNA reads TGTGCCAGCAGCGATACTATGACAGACGACGAACCCCTCCACTTT. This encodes CASSDTMTDDEPLHF.

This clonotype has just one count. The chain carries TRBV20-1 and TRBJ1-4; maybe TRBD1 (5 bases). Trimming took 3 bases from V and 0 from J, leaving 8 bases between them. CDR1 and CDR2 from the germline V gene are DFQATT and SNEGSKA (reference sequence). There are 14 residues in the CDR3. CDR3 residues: CSASSGATNEKLFF. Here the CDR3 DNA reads TGCAGTGCTAGTTCGGGGGCAACTAATGAAAAACTGTTTTTT.

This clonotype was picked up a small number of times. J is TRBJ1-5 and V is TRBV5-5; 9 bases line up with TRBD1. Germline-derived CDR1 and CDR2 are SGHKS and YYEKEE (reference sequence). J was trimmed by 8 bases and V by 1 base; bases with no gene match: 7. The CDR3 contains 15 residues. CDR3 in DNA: TGTGCCAGCAGCTTGTTGGGGACAGGGCTGGAGCCCCAGCATTTT. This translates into CASSLLGTGLEPQHF.

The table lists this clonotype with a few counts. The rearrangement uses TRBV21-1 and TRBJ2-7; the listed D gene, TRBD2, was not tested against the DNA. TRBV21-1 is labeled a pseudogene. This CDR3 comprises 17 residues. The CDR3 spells CASSKRRPLAGDHEQYF. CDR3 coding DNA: TGTGCCAGCAGCAAACGCCGGCCACTAGCGGGAGATCACGAGCAGTACTTC.

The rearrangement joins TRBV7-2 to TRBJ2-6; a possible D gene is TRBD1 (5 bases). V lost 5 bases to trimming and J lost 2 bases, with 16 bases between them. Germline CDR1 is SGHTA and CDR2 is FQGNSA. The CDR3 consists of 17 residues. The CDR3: CASSRQSQGTGANVLTF. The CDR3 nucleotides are TGTGCCAGCAGCCGACAATCCCAGGGAACTGGGGCCAACGTCCTGACTTTC.

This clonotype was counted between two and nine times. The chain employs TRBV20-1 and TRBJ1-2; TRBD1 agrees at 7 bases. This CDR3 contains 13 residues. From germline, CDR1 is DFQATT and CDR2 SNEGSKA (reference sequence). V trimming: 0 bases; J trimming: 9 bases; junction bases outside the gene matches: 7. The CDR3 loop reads CSAREDDRARYTF. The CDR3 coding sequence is TGCAGTGCTAGAGAGGACGACAGGGCACGCTACACCTTC.

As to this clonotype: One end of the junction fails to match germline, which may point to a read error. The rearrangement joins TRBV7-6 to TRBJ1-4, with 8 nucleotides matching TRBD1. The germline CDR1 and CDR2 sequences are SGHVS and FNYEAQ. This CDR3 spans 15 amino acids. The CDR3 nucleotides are TGTGCCAGCAGCTTAGCGGACAGGGAAAGTGAAAAACGGTTTTTT. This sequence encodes CASSLADRESEKRFF.

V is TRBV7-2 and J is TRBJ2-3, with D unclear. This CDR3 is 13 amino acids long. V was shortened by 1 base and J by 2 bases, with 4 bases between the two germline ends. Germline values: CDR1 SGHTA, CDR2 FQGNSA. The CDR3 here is CASSLVFTDTQYF. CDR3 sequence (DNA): TGTGCCAGCAGCTTAGTTTTCACAGATACGCAGTATTTT.

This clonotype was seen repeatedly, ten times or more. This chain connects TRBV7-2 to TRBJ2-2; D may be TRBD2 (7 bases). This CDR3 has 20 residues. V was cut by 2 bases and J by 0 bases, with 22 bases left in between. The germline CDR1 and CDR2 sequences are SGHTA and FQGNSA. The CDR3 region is CASSLRGVRGGSTNTGELFF. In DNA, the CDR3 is TGTGCCAGCAGCTTAAGGGGGGTGAGGGGCGGGAGTACGAACACCGGGGAGCTGTTTTTT.

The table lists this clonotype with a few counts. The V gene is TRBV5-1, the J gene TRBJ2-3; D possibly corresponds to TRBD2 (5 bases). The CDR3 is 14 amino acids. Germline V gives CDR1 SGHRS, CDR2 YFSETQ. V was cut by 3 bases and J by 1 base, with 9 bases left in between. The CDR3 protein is CASSSEGRTDTQYF. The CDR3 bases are TGCGCCAGCAGCTCTGAGGGTCGCACAGATACGCAGTATTTT.

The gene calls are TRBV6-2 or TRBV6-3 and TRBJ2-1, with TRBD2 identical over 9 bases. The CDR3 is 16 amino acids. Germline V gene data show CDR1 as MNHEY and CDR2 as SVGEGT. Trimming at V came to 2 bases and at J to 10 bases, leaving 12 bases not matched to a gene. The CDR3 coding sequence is TGTGCCAGCAGTTACGAGGGCGGGAGGGCCGCGAGGGAGCAGTTCTTC. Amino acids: CASSYEGGRAAREQFF.

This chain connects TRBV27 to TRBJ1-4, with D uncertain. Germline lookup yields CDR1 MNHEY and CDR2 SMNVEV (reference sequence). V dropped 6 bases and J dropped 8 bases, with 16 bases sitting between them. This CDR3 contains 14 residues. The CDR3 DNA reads TGTGCCAGCAGCCCGTCCCAGGTCGAAGAAAAACTGTTTTTT. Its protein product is CASSPSQVEEKLFF.

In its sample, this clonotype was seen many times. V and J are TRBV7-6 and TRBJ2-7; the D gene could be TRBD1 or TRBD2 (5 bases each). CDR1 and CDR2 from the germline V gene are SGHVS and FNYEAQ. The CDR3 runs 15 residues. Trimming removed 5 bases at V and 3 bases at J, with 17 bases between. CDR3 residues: CASSLHEGPNYEQYF. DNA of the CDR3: TGTGCCAGCAGCCTACATGAGGGACCCAACTACGAGCAGTACTTC.

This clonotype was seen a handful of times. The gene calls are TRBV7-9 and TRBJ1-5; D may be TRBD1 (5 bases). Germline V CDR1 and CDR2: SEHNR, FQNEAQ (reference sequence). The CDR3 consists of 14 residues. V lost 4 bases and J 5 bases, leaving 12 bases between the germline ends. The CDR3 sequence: CASSYSSRDQPQHF. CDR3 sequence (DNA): TGTGCCAGCAGCTACAGCTCCAGGGATCAGCCCCAGCATTTT.

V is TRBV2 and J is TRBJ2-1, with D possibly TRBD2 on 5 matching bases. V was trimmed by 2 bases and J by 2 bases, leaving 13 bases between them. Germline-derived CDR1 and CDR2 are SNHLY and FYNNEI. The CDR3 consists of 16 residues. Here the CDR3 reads CASSESGGTPYNEQFF. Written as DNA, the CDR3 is TGTGCCAGCAGTGAATCAGGAGGAACCCCCTACAATGAGCAGTTCTTC.

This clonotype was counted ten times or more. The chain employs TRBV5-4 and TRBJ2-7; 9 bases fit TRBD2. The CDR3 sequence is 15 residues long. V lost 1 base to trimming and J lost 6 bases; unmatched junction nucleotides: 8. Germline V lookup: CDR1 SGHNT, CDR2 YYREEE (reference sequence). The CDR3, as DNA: TGTGCCAGCAGCTTGTTTAGCGGGGGTCACCTCGAGCAGTACTTC. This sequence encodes CASSLFSGGHLEQYF.

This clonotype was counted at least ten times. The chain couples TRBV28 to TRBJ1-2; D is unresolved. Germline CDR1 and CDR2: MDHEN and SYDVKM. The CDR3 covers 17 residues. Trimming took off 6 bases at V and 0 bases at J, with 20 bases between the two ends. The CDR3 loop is CASSQMIRRGANYGYTF. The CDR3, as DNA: TGTGCCAGCAGCCAAATGATCCGCCGGGGAGCTAACTATGGCTACACCTTC.

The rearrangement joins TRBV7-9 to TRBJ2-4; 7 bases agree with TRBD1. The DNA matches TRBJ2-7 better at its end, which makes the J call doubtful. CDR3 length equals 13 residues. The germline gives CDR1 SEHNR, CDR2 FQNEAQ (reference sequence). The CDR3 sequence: CASSPTGADEQYF. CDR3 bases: TGTGCCAGCAGCCCAACAGGGGCCGACGAGCAGTACTTC.

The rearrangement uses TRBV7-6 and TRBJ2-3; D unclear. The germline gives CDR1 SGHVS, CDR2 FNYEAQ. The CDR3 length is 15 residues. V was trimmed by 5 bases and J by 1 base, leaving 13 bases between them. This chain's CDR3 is CASSPPPFGTDTQYF. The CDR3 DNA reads TGTGCCAGCAGCCCCCCCCCTTTCGGCACAGATACGCAGTATTTT.

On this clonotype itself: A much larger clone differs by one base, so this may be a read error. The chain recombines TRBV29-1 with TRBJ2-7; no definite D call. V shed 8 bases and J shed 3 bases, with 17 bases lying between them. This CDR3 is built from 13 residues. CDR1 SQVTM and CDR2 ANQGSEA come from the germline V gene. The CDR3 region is CSIARVSGYEQYF. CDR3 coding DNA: TGCAGCATCGCTAGGGTGAGTGGCTACGAGCAGTACTTC.

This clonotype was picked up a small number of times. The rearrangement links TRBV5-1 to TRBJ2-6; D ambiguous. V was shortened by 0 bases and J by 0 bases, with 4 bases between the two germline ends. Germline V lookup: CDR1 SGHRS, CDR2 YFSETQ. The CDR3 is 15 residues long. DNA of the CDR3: TGCGCCAGCAGCTTGGCGATCTCTGGGGCCAACGTCCTGACTTTC. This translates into CASSLAISGANVLTF.

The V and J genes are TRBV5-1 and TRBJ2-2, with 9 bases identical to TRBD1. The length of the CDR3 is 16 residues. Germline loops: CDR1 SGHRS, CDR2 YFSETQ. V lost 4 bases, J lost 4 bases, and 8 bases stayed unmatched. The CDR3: CASSPGQGSGTGELFF. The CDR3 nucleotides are TGCGCCAGCAGCCCCGGACAGGGGTCGGGCACCGGGGAGCTGTTTTTT.

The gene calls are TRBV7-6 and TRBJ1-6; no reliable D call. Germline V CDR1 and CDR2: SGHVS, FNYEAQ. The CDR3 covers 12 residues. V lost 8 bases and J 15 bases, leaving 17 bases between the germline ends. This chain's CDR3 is CASRGYGTLLHF. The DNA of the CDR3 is TGTGCCAGCCGCGGTTATGGTACACTCCTCCACTTT.